This T cell receptor beta chain derives from a study of radiation and T cells in renal cell carcinoma. Study outcomes and limitations: From baseline, blood top tumor clonotypes peaked at 2 weeks post-radiation.

With respect to this clone: What it binds is not known.

With 7 bases removed from V and 4 bases from J, the gap between germline ends came to 22 bases. The CDR3 has 16 amino acids. In germline, CDR1 is MNHEY, CDR2 SMNVEV (reference sequence). Time point in this sample: blood 4 weeks post-SBRT, at nephrectomy. Stated treatment: 15 Gy SBRT to primary tumor, nephrectomy 4 weeks later. Libraries were prepared by immunoSEQ multiplex PCR; TCRdb keeps only in-frame clonotypes and omits some of them. This sample has around 100,000 clones, with 84% found just once. Here the sequenced sample was blood, taken from a patient whose treatment included radiotherapy and nephrectomy. The V call is TRBV27, the J call TRBJ2-5; the D gene is possibly TRBD2 (6 bases). The TCR was taken from a man aged 60 to 75 with renal cell carcinoma. The CDR3 spells CASTRTPRGVGETQYF. In nucleotides, the CDR3 is TGTGCCAGCACCAGAACTCCACGCGGGGTTGGAGAGACCCAGTACTTC.